These 3 T cell receptor beta chains share one sample of origin, sequenced in a study of blood T cells in healthy people across ages. The second PCR ran 7 to 11 cycles with a sample-barcoded 5' primer and J-beta primers. TCRdb recomputed calls from the 5' RACE reads with MiXCR, one row per CDR3 protein. The data hold some 1.7 million distinct CDR3 sequences, with roughly 27% observed a single time. Source material: blood. The source of these receptors is a woman aged 25 to 39 in good health.

This clonotype was counted ten times or more. The gene calls are TRBV28 and TRBJ2-4; 9 bases align to TRBD1. CDR3 length: 15 residues. Looked up from germline, CDR1 is MDHEN and CDR2 is SYDVKM. V shed 5 bases, J shed 7 bases, and the junction held 9 bases outside the gene matches. The CDR3 sequence is CASSPRQGERNIQYF. The CDR3 bases are TGTGCCAGCAGTCCAAGACAGGGGGAGAGGAACATTCAGTACTTC.

This clonotype has ten or more counts. This chain links TRBV12-5 with TRBJ2-7; D gene ambiguous. V shed 1 base and J shed 3 bases, with 10 bases lying between them. The CDR3 is made up of 14 amino acids. Germline V gene sequence: CDR1 LGHNT, CDR2 FRNRAP. The CDR3 loop reads CASGLGRFDYEQYF. CDR3 DNA: TGTGCTAGTGGTTTGGGGCGGTTCGACTACGAGCAGTACTTC.

The V call is TRBV20-1, the J call TRBJ2-7, with 8 nucleotides matching TRBD1. The CDR3 contains 14 residues. V shed 6 bases, J shed 6 bases, and the junction held 13 bases outside the gene matches. Germline V CDR1 and CDR2: DFQATT, SNEGSKA (reference sequence). The CDR3 reads CSAGPGTGGAEQYF. CDR3 nucleotides: TGCAGTGCGGGGCCCGGGACAGGCGGCGCCGAGCAGTACTTC.